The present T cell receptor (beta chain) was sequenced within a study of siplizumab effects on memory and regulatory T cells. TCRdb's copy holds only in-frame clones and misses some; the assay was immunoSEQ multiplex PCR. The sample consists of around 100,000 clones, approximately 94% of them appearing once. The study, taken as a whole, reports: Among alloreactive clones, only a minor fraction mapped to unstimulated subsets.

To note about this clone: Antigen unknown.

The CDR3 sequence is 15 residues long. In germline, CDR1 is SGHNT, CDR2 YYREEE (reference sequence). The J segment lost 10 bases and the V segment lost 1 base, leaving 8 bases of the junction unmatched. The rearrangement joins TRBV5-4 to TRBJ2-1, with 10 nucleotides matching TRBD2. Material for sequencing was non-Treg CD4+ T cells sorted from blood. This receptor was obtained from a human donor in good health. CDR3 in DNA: TGTGCCAGCAGCTTGTCAGCGGGAGGGCCCGAGGAGCAGTTCTTC. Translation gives CASSLSAGGPEEQFF.